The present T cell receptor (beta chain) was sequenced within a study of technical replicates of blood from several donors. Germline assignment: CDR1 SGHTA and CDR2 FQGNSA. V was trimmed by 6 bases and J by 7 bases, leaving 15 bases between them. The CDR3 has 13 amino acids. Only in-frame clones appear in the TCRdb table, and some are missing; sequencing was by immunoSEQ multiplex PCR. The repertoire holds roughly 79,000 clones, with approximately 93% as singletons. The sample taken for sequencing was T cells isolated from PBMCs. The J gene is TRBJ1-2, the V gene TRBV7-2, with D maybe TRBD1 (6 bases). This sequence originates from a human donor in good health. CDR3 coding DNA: TGTGCCAGCAGTACACAGGGCGCTCGTGGCTACACCTTC. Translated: CASSTQGARGYTF.